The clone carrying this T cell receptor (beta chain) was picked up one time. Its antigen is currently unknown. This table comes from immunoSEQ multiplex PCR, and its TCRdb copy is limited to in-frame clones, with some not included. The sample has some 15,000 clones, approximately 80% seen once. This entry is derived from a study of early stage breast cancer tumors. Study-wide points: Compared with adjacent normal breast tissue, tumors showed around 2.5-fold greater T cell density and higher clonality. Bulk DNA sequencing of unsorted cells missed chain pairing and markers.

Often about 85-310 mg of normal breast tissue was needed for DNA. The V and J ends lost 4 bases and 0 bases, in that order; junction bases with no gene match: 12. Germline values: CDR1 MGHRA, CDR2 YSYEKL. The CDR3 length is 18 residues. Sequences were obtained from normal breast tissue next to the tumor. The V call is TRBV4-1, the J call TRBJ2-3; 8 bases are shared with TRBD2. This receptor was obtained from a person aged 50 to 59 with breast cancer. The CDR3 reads CASSRKEGSGSSTDTQYF. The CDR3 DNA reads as TGCGCCAGCAGCCGAAAGGAGGGGAGCGGGAGTAGCACAGATACGCAGTATTTT.